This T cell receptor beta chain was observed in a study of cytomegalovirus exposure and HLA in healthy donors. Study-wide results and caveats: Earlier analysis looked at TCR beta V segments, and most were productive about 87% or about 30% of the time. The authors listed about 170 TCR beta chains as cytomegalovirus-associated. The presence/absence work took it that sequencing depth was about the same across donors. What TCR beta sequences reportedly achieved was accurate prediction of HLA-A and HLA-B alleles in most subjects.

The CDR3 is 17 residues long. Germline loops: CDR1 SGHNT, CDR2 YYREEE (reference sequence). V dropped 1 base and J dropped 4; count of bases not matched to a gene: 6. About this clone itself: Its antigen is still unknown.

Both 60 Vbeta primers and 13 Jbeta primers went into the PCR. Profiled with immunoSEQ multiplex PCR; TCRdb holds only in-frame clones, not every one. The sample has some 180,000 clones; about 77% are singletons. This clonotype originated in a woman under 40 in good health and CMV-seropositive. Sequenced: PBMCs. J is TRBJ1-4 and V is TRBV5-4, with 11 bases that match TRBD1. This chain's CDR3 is CASSLMGQGVNNEKLFF. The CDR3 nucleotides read TGTGCCAGCAGCTTGATGGGACAGGGGGTCAATAATGAAAAACTGTTTTTT. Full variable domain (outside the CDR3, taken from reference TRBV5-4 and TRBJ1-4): ETGVTQSPTHLIKTRGQQVTLRCSSQSGHNTVSWYQQALGQGPQFIFQYYREEENGRGNFPPRFSGLQFPNYSSELNVNALELDDSALYLCASSLMGQGVNNEKLFFGSGTQLSVL.